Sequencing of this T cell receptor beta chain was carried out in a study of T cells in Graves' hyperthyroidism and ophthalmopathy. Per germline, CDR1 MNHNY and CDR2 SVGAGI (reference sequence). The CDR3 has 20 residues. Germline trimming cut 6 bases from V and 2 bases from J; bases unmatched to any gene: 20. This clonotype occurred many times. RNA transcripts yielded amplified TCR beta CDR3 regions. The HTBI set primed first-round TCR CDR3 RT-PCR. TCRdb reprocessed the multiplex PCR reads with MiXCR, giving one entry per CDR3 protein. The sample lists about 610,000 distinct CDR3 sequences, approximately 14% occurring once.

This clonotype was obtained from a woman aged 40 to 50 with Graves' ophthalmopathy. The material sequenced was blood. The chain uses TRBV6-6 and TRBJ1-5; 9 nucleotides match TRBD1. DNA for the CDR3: TGTGCCAGCAGCCACTCACTAACAGGGGGCCAAATAGTAGGCAATCAGCCCCAGCATTTT. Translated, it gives CASSHSLTGGQIVGNQPQHF.